A single sample gave rise to the 15 T cell receptor beta chains below, sequenced in a study of cytomegalovirus exposure and HLA in healthy donors. Vbeta (60) and Jbeta (13) primers were used in the PCR. Sequencing was performed with immunoSEQ multiplex PCR; in TCRdb, only in-frame clones are kept and a portion is missing. The sample consists of nearly 200,000 clones, more than 75% of them appearing once. The source material was PBMCs. These receptors were taken from a man aged 30 to 39 in good health and CMV-seronegative.

The gene calls are TRBV6-1 and TRBJ1-5, with no clear D. The CDR3 sequence is 13 residues long. The germline CDR1 and CDR2 sequences are MNHNS and SASEGT. V was cut by 8 bases and J by 6 bases, with 14 bases left in between. CDR3 sequence reads: CASLLTWLQPQHF. Here the CDR3 DNA reads TGTGCCAGCTTGCTGACATGGCTTCAGCCCCAGCATTTT.

The V and J genes are TRBV6-6 and TRBJ2-7; 9 nucleotides line up with TRBD1. This CDR3 contains 14 residues. The V gene's germline CDR1 is MNHNY and CDR2 SVGAGI (reference sequence). J lost 6 bases, V lost 2 bases, and 5 bases had no gene match. The CDR3 bases are TGTGCCAGCAGTTACACCCGGGACAGGGCCGAGCAGTACTTC. It codes for CASSYTRDRAEQYF.

This chain joins TRBV15 and TRBJ2-5; the match to TRBD2 covers 9 bases. The germline gives CDR1 LNHNV, CDR2 YYDKDF (reference sequence). CDR3 length: 16 amino acids. Unmatched junction bases numbered 8, after V lost 1 base and J lost 5 bases. The CDR3 DNA follows: TGTGCCACCAGCAGAGTTGGAAGCGGGGGGCGGGAGACCCAGTACTTC. It yields the protein CATSRVGSGGRETQYF.

V is TRBV6-5 and J is TRBJ2-2, with D perhaps matching TRBD2 (5 bases). This CDR3 spans 13 amino acids. CDR1 and CDR2 from the germline V gene are MNHEY and SVGAGI. V lost 2 bases and J lost 5, with 6 bases in between. Here the CDR3 reads CASSYRGTGELFF. The CDR3 DNA reads TGTGCCAGCAGTTACCGGGGTACCGGGGAGCTGTTTTTT.

The chain employs TRBV6-5 and TRBJ2-3; 9 bases line up with TRBD1. The CDR3 runs to 15 residues. Unmatched junction bases numbered 8, after V lost 7 bases and J lost 3 bases. Germline V gene data show CDR1 as MNHEY and CDR2 as SVGAGI. The CDR3 nucleotides read TGTGCCAGCAAAACCGGGACAGGGACAACAGATACGCAGTATTTT. Translation: CASKTGTGTTDTQYF.

The chain joins TRBV28 to TRBJ1-2; 7 nucleotides agree with TRBD1. Germline values: CDR1 MDHEN, CDR2 SYDVKM. The CDR3 spans 14 residues. Germline trimming cut 6 bases from V and 5 bases from J; bases unmatched to any gene: 9. The CDR3 region is CASRSTGTAYGYTF. The CDR3 DNA is TGTGCCAGCAGGAGCACCGGGACAGCTTATGGCTACACCTTC.

This clone has only one observation. The gene calls are TRBV28 and TRBJ2-5; maybe TRBD1 (6 bases). The J call is uncertain, as TRBJ2-7 better fits the DNA end. Germline loops: CDR1 MDHEN, CDR2 SYDVKM. The CDR3 runs to 13 residues. CDR3 sequence: CASSETGNYEQYF. The CDR3 nucleotides are TGTGCCAGCAGTGAAACAGGGAACTACGAGCAGTACTTC.

CDR3 region: CAWRASGRANEQFF. The CDR3 nucleotides read TGTGCCTGGAGGGCTAGCGGGAGGGCCAATGAGCAGTTCTTC. The gene calls are TRBV30 and TRBJ2-1; TRBD2 matches at 12 bases. V lost 3 bases to trimming and J lost 6 bases; unmatched junction nucleotides: 3. From germline, CDR1 is GTSNPN and CDR2 SVGIG (reference sequence). The CDR3 has 14 residues.

The genes are TRBV27 and TRBJ2-5, with TRBD2 matching over 9 bases. CDR1 MNHEY and CDR2 SMNVEV come from the germline V gene (reference sequence). This CDR3 spans 15 amino acids. V lost 7 bases, J lost 5 bases, and 11 bases stayed unmatched. This CDR3 reads CASNRGGGAGETQYF. The DNA of the CDR3 is TGTGCCAGCAATAGGGGCGGGGGGGCGGGGGAGACCCAGTACTTC.

The rearrangement uses TRBV30 and TRBJ2-3; possibly TRBD2 for D (6 bases). This CDR3 comprises 14 residues. V gave up 1 base and J gave up 2 bases, with 10 bases separating them. Germline V CDR1 and CDR2: GTSNPN, SVGIG (reference sequence). The CDR3 coding sequence is TGTGCCTGGAGTGACGGCGGGGCCACAGATACGCAGTATTTT. Its protein is CAWSDGGATDTQYF.

The sample holds a few counts of this clone. V is TRBV28 and J is TRBJ2-1, with D possibly TRBD1 on 5 matching bases. The CDR3 totals 16 residues. With 7 bases removed from V and 4 bases from J, the gap between germline ends came to 20 bases. Germline V gives CDR1 MDHEN, CDR2 SYDVKM. CDR3 sequence reads: CASTSIRAPVYNEQFF. The CDR3 DNA is TGTGCCAGCACTTCGATCAGGGCTCCCGTGTACAATGAGCAGTTCTTC.

This chain joins TRBV6-6 and TRBJ1-5; D gene uncertain. The length of the CDR3 is 12 residues. V was cut by 7 bases and J by 4 bases, with 8 bases left in between. Per the germline V gene, CDR1 is MNHNY and CDR2 is SVGAGI (reference sequence). CDR3 loop: CASMAGNQPQHF. The CDR3, as DNA: TGTGCCAGCATGGCGGGGAATCAGCCCCAGCATTTT.

The chain has TRBV10-3 and TRBJ1-1; D remains unclear. CDR3 size: 13 residues. Deletions cut 10 bases from V and 0 bases from J, with 12 bases between. Looked up from germline, CDR1 is ENHRY and CDR2 is SYGVKD. The CDR3 nucleotides read TGTGCCACTAAAGGACTTATGAACACTGAAGCTTTCTTT. Protein product: CATKGLMNTEAFF.

This sequence joins TRBV6-6 and TRBJ2-5, with D possibly matching TRBD2 (6 bases). Germline V gene lookup returns CDR1 MNHNY and CDR2 SVGAGI (reference sequence). The CDR3 runs 12 residues. V lost 2 bases, J lost 10 bases, and 11 bases lay in between. CDR3: CASSYPGGGQYF. CDR3 sequence (DNA): TGTGCCAGCAGTTACCCCGGGGGTGGCCAGTACTTC.

This clone was observed a few times. This chain joins TRBV9 and TRBJ1-2; D ambiguous. The CDR3 runs to 12 residues. Between the trimmed V and J ends, which lost 3 bases and 6 bases, there was a span of 9 bases. Germline-derived CDR1 and CDR2 are SGDLS and YYNGEE. In DNA form, the CDR3 reads TGTGCCAGCAGCGGGGGAGTTCATGGCTACACCTTC. Translation: CASSGGVHGYTF.